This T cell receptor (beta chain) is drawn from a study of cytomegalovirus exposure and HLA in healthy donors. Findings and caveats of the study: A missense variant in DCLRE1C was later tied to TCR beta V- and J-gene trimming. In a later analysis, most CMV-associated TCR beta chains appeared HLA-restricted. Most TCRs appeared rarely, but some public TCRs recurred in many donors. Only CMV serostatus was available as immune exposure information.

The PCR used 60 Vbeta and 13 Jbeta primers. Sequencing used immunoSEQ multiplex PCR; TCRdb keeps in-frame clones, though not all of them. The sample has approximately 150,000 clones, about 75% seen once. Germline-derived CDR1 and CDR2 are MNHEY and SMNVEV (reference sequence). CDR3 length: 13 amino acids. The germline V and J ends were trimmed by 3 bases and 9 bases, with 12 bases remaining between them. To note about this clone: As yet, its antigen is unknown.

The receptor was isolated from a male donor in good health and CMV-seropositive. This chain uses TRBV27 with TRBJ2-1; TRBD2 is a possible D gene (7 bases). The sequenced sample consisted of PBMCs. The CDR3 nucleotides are TGTGCCAGCAGTTTTCGGGGGGCGAGTGAGCAGTTCTTC. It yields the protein CASSFRGASEQFF.